The 16 T cell receptor beta chains given below trace back to one sample, sequenced in a study of OX40 agonist ivuxolimab in advanced cancers. The assay was immunoSEQ multiplex PCR, and TCRdb's table has in-frame clones only and misses some. The sample contains about 50,000 clones, about nine tenths of which appear only once. The source material was CD4+ or CD8+ T cells sorted from blood, sampled in a trial of the OX40 agonist ivuxolimab. Source of these receptors: an adult with an advanced solid tumor such as melanoma, head and neck, liver or kidney cancer.

CDR3 protein: CASSDSGSTDTQYF. The CDR3 DNA reads as TGTGCCAGCAGTGATTCCGGTAGCACAGATACGCAGTATTTT. The J gene is TRBJ2-3, the V gene TRBV6-1; no clear D. Germline V gene lookup returns CDR1 MNHNS and CDR2 SASEGT. The CDR3 spans 14 residues. Between the trimmed V and J ends, which lost 3 bases and 0 bases, there was a span of 7 bases.

This chain's CDR3 is CASRYPGTEAFF. DNA of the CDR3: TGTGCCAGCCGATATCCGGGGACTGAAGCTTTCTTT. This rearrangement joins TRBV19 to TRBJ1-1; D call uncertain. This CDR3 region has 12 residues. V lost 9 bases to trimming and J lost 5 bases, with 13 bases between them. Per the germline V gene, CDR1 is LNHDA and CDR2 is SQIVND (reference sequence).

V and J are TRBV27 and TRBJ1-6; D is perhaps TRBD1 (5 bases). V was pared by 4 bases and J by 0 bases, with 10 bases between. The CDR3 length is 16 residues. Germline values: CDR1 MNHEY, CDR2 SMNVEV (reference sequence). This CDR3 reads CASSWDGYSYNSPLHF. The CDR3 DNA follows: TGTGCCAGCAGTTGGGACGGCTACTCCTATAATTCACCCCTCCACTTT.

This sequence joins TRBV21-1 and TRBJ1-1; whether TRBD1, the table's D call, matches the DNA was not checked. TRBV21-1 is a documented pseudogene. CDR3 size: 16 residues. The CDR3 is CASSKGHPGVNTEAFF. The CDR3 DNA sequence: TGTGCCAGCAGCAAGGGACACCCTGGGGTTAACACTGAAGCTTTCTTT.

A single count supports this clone. The genes are TRBV7-3 and TRBJ2-7; 7 positions match TRBD2. Germline V gene data show CDR1 as SGHTA and CDR2 as FQGTGA. This CDR3 spans 15 amino acids. V lost 3 bases and J lost 2; bases outside the gene matches: 7. The DNA of the CDR3 is TGTGCCAGCAGCTTTTCAGCGGGAACCACCTACGAGCAGTACTTC. It specifies CASSFSAGTTYEQYF.

This clone appeared a few times. V is TRBV6-4 and J is TRBJ2-1; 7 bases fit TRBD2. The trim removed 0 bases at V and 6 bases at J, leaving 5 bases unmatched. There are 15 residues in the CDR3. Germline CDR1 MRHNA, CDR2 SNTAGT. As DNA, the CDR3 is TGTGCCAGCAGTGACTCGTCGGGAGGAGGCAATGAGCAGTTCTTC. Its translation is CASSDSSGGGNEQFF.

The chain couples TRBV6-1 to TRBJ1-1; tentatively, D is TRBD1 (6 bases). The CDR3 spans 10 residues. The germline V gene has CDR1 MNHNS and CDR2 SASEGT. The V end was cut by 10 bases, the J end by 7 bases, with 10 bases between. CDR3 sequence (DNA): TGTGCCACCTTGGACAGTGAAGCTTTCTTT. Protein: CATLDSEAFF.

The chain recombines TRBV30 with TRBJ2-1; 13 bases align to TRBD2. Unmatched junction bases numbered 6, after V lost 3 bases and J lost 4 bases. The CDR3 consists of 16 residues. Germline values: CDR1 GTSNPN, CDR2 SVGIG (reference sequence). The CDR3 protein is CAWRGGTSGKYNEQFF. The CDR3 DNA is TGTGCCTGGAGAGGGGGGACTAGCGGGAAATACAATGAGCAGTTCTTC.

V usage is TRBV6-5 and J usage is TRBJ1-5; D possibly corresponds to TRBD1 (5 bases). The CDR3 is made up of 15 amino acids. Trimming left V 7 bases short and J 4 bases short, with 17 bases between. Germline V gene lookup returns CDR1 MNHEY and CDR2 SVGAGI. CDR3 bases: TGTGCCAGCACCGCCGAGCCGGCAGGGAATCAGCCCCAGCATTTT. Translated, it gives CASTAEPAGNQPQHF.

This clone was counted once. The chain employs TRBV7-9 and TRBJ1-6; no definite D call. Trimming stripped 1 base from V and 12 bases from J, with 10 bases between. The CDR3 contains 13 residues. In germline, CDR1 is SEHNR, CDR2 FQNEAQ (reference sequence). Here the CDR3 DNA reads TGTGCCAGCAGCTTAGAAAGAGGGCAACCCCTCCACTTT. The encoded protein is CASSLERGQPLHF. Complete variable domain (other parts from reference TRBV7-9 and TRBJ1-6): DTGVSQNPRHKITKRGQNVTFRCDPISEHNRLYWYRQTLGQGPEFLTYFQNEAQLEKSRLLSDRFSAERPKGSFSTLEIQRTEQGDSAMYLCASSLERGQPLHFGNGTRLTVT.

The chain couples TRBV25-1 to TRBJ1-1; tentatively, D is TRBD1 (6 bases). The CDR3 covers 15 residues. V lost 3 bases and J 4 bases, leaving 15 bases between the germline ends. Germline V CDR1 and CDR2: MGHDK, SYGVNS. CDR3 coding DNA: TGTGCCAGCAGTGATCCCGGACAGATGGTCACTGAAGCTTTCTTT. It specifies CASSDPGQMVTEAFF.

The chain is built from TRBV21-1 and TRBJ2-3; the D segment call TRBD2 is taken from the table without a DNA check. TRBV21-1 constitutes a pseudogene. The CDR3 is 16 residues long. The CDR3 sequence: CASRRWLASHARYAVF. CDR3 bases: TGTGCCAGCAGGAGGTGGTTAGCTAGTCATGCAAGATACGCAGTATTT.

The CDR3 nucleotides are TGTGCCAGTAGTATAGTTGGCACCGGGGAGCTGTTTTTT. It yields the protein CASSIVGTGELFF. The chain links TRBV19 to TRBJ2-2; D ambiguous. The CDR3 covers 13 residues. The V end was cut by 1 base, the J end by 4 bases, with 4 bases between. Germline values: CDR1 LNHDA, CDR2 SQIVND (reference sequence). The full variable domain, rest sourced from reference TRBV19 and TRBJ2-2, is DGGITQSPKYLFRKEGQNVTLSCEQNLNHDAMYWYRQDPGQGLRLIYYSQIVNDFQKGDIAEGYSVSREKKESFPLTVTSAQKNPTAFYLCASSIVGTGELFFGEGSRLTVL.

This chain connects TRBV11-3 to TRBJ2-2, with 7 bases fitting TRBD2. CDR1 is SGHNT and CDR2 is YENEEA in the germline V gene. The CDR3 covers 15 residues. J gave up 1 base and V 5 bases, and 4 bases lay outside the gene matches. The CDR3 region is CASSPKRENTGELFF. In DNA, the CDR3 is TGTGCCAGCAGCCCGAAGCGGGAGAACACCGGGGAGCTGTTTTTT.

This chain connects TRBV9 to TRBJ2-3; TRBD2 aligns across 15 bases. CDR3 length: 18 amino acids. The V gene end was trimmed by 3 bases and the J gene end by 2 bases; junction bases not matched to a gene: 7. Germline assignment: CDR1 SGDLS and CDR2 YYNGEE. Here the CDR3 DNA reads TGTGCCAGCAGCGAGGAGGGGACTAGCGGGAGGTCCACAGATACGCAGTATTTT. Its translation is CASSEEGTSGRSTDTQYF.

The rearrangement uses TRBV28 and TRBJ2-4; D remains ambiguous. The CDR3 contains 13 residues. Germline CDR1 reads MDHEN; CDR2 reads SYDVKM. V was cut by 6 bases and J by 5 bases, with 11 bases left in between. CDR3 sequence (DNA): TGTGCCAGCAGCCAAAATTCGGAAAACATTCAGTACTTC. Translated: CASSQNSENIQYF.